This T cell receptor (beta chain) stems from a study of blood T cell repertoires in COVID-19. V gave up 0 bases and J gave up 2 bases; unmatched junction bases: 11. Germline V gene data show CDR1 as SGHRS and CDR2 as YFSETQ. This CDR3 is 18 amino acids long. This table comes from immunoSEQ multiplex PCR, and its TCRdb copy is limited to in-frame clones, with some not included. The sample holds about 45,000 clones, roughly 80% seen once. The chain combines TRBV5-1 with TRBJ2-3; 8 positions match TRBD2. This sequence was found in a human donor in a cohort sampled during active COVID-19. Material: peripheral blood. The CDR3 region is CASSLGYYSGINTDTQYF. Here the CDR3 DNA reads TGCGCCAGCAGCTTGGGATACTATAGCGGGATCAACACAGATACGCAGTATTTT.